Presented here are 7 T cell receptor beta chains from one specimen sequenced in a study of vaccination effects on CD4 cells after COVID-19. Upon completion of around ten days in culture, CD4+ T cells were isolated. These receptors lack a known antigen. TCRdb keeps only in-frame clones here, not all; method: immunoSEQ multiplex PCR. This table has about 47,000 clones, 70% to 80% appearing once. This sample comprised CD4+ T cells from PBMCs cultured without peptide, obtained before COVID-19 vaccination. The source of these receptors is a human donor who had a prior SARS-CoV-2 infection.

The chain employs TRBV2 and TRBJ2-3; 8 bases agree with TRBD2. The CDR3 spans 15 residues. Germline V gene lookup returns CDR1 SNHLY and CDR2 FYNNEI. Losses at the gene ends were 8 bases for V and 3 bases for J; bases not matched to a gene: 10. The CDR3 here is CASWASGWETDTQYF. CDR3 sequence (DNA): TGTGCCAGCTGGGCTAGCGGGTGGGAAACAGATACGCAGTATTTT.

V is TRBV2 and J is TRBJ2-7; 10 positions match TRBD2. The CDR3 has 15 amino acids. The V segment lost 5 bases and the J segment 6 bases; nucleotides outside the gene matches: 10. Germline CDR1 is SNHLY and CDR2 is FYNNEI. This CDR3 is CASSLELAGSGEQYF. The DNA for the CDR3 is TGTGCCAGCAGTTTGGAACTAGCGGGGTCCGGCGAGCAGTACTTC.

The chain is built from TRBV6-5 and TRBJ1-2; TRBD1 might be the D (5 bases). CDR1 is MNHEY, CDR2 SVGAGI, per germline. The CDR3 sequence is 14 residues long. The V end was cut by 6 bases, the J end by 8 bases, with 19 bases between. CDR3 sequence: CASRYTPGSRGYTF. DNA for the CDR3: TGTGCCAGCAGATACACCCCAGGGTCCCGGGGCTACACCTTC.

The chain combines TRBV10-3 with TRBJ1-4, with D perhaps TRBD1 (5 bases). The CDR3 totals 12 residues. Germline CDR1 reads ENHRY; CDR2 reads SYGVKD. V dropped 6 bases and J dropped 7 bases, with 9 bases sitting between them. DNA of the CDR3: TGTGCCATCAGCAGCACAGGTGAAAAACTGTTTTTT. This codes for CAISSTGEKLFF.

The chain is built from TRBV5-4 and TRBJ2-3; 12 bases are a match to TRBD1. The V gene's germline CDR1 is SGHNT and CDR2 YYREEE (reference sequence). The CDR3 totals 16 residues. Unmatched junction bases numbered 7, after V lost 4 bases and J lost 4 bases. Here the CDR3 DNA reads TGTGCCAGCAGCCAGGGACAGGGGGCTTTCGCAGATACGCAGTATTTT. This translates into CASSQGQGAFADTQYF. The whole variable domain, filled in from reference TRBV5-4 and TRBJ2-3, reads ETGVTQSPTHLIKTRGQQVTLRCSSQSGHNTVSWYQQALGQGPQFIFQYYREEENGRGNFPPRFSGLQFPNYSSELNVNALELDDSALYLCASSQGQGAFADTQYFGPGTRLTVL.

The J gene is TRBJ1-4, the V gene TRBV5-6; D perhaps matches TRBD1 (5 bases). Germline-derived CDR1 and CDR2 are SGHDT and YYEEEE. Trimming took off 3 bases at V and 3 bases at J, with 15 bases between the two ends. The CDR3 extends over 16 amino acids. The CDR3 sequence is CASSSPDSLPNEKLFF. The CDR3 coding sequence is TGTGCCAGCAGCTCGCCAGACAGCCTTCCTAATGAAAAACTGTTTTTT.

The chain combines TRBV19 with TRBJ1-4; TRBD1 agrees at 8 bases. The length of the CDR3 is 16 residues. J gave up 7 bases and V 9 bases, and 16 bases lay outside the gene matches. Per germline, CDR1 LNHDA and CDR2 SQIVND (reference sequence). The CDR3 bases are TGTGCCAGCTCAACGGACAGGGATGCTGTGACTGAAAAACTGTTTTTT. It encodes CASSTDRDAVTEKLFF.